Here is one T cell receptor (beta chain) with its context. Its antigen is currently unknown. V dropped 6 bases and J dropped 3; count of bases not matched to a gene: 10. The CDR3 has 18 residues. CDR1 is MNHEY and CDR2 is SMNVEV in the germline V gene (reference sequence). This specimen comes from a study of shared clonotypes between healthy human individuals. Assay execution proceeded at the deep level. It was about 210 ng DNA, 25,000 to 35,000 T cell genomes, that sorted-subset replicate PCRs used. Some clones are missing from TCRdb's copy, which holds only in-frame ones; the method was immunoSEQ multiplex PCR. The sample includes approximately 1.1 million clones, more than 75% seen only once; the top ten take approximately 0.52%. Findings and limits, study-wide: Shared clonotypes across all four donors exceeded non-shared ones in generation probability. Generally, naive subsets came out with larger estimated richness than memory subsets.

This sequence originates from a young man in good health. Some clones in this sample may be carry-over from other donors' samples. This rearrangement joins TRBV27 to TRBJ2-2, with 13 bases identical to TRBD2. The sequenced material came from memory CD4+ T cells from PBMCs. Subset noted: CD45RA-negative fraction. Here the CDR3 DNA reads TGTGCCAGCAGATTTGGGACTAGCGGGACCCGGCACACCGGGGAGCTGTTTTTT. Translating it yields CASRFGTSGTRHTGELFF.